This record concerns one T cell receptor (beta chain) sequence. As yet, its antigen is unknown. These data belong to a study of beta chain features in type 1 diabetes. One heparinised draw, averaging around 120 mL, was taken per donor. The V end was cut by 0 bases, the J end by 2 bases, with 6 bases between. Germline loops: CDR1 SGDLS, CDR2 YYNGEE. The CDR3 has 15 residues. Sequenced material consisted of expressed TCRB transcripts (all of the isolated RNA was reverse transcribed). Assay: immunoSEQ multiplex PCR; the TCRdb copy retains only in-frame clones and omits some. The sample has fewer than 350,000 clones, approximately 15% seen once. Points from the study as a whole: Researchers cautioned that cDNA sequencing could over-represent cells with high TCR expression. The study found moderately but significantly shorter TCRB CDR3s in all four CD4+ subsets of Type 1 diabetes patients. Relative to healthy donors, patients appeared to have naive, central memory and Treg TCRB repertoires that were more similar. Insertions at VDJ junctions were less frequent in type 1 diabetes patients. These patients also deleted more nucleotides at the same junctions.

The sequence came from a man younger than 30 with type 1 diabetes. What was sequenced was naive CD4+ T cells from blood. The chain links TRBV9 to TRBJ2-6, with unresolved D. For the CDR3, the DNA is TGTGCCAGCAGCGTAGGAGGCGCTGGGGCCAACGTCCTGACTTTC. Encoded protein: CASSVGGAGANVLTF. Complete variable domain (other parts from reference TRBV9 and TRBJ2-6): DSGVTQTPKHLITATGQRVTLRCSPRSGDLSVYWYQQSLDQGLQFLIQYYNGEERAKGNILERFSAQQFPDLHSELNLSSLELGDSALYFCASSVGGAGANVLTFGAGSRLTVL.